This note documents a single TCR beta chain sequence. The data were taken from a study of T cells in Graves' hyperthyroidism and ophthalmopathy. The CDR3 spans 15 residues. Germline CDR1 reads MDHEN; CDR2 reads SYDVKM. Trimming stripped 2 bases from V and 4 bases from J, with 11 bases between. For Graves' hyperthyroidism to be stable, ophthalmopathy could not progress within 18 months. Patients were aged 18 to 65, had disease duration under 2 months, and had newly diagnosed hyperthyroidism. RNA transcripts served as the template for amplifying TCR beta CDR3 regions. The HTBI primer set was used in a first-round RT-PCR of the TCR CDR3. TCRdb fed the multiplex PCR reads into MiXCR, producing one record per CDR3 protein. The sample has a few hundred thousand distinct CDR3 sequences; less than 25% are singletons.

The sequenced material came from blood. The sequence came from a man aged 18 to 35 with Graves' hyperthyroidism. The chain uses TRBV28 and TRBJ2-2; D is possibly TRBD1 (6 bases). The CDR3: CASSLTQGSTGELFF. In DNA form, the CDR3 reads TGTGCCAGCAGTTTAACTCAGGGGTCCACCGGGGAGCTGTTTTTT.